This T cell receptor (beta chain) was found in a study of blood T cell repertoires in COVID-19. Looking at the study overall: The United States, Italy and Spain were the sources of the acute and convalescent COVID-19 samples.

Seattle participants joined during active infection and were tracked over time. Sequencing was performed with immunoSEQ multiplex PCR; in TCRdb, only in-frame clones are kept and a portion is missing. The top ten hold roughly 10% of the sample, which has about 260,000 clones, roughly 90% seen once. The V segment lost 3 bases and the J segment 2 bases; nucleotides outside the gene matches: 2. The germline V gene encodes CDR1 SGDLS and CDR2 YYNGEE. This CDR3 has 14 amino acids. The sequence derives from a woman aged 30 to 39 with COVID-19, enrolled during active disease. The material sequenced was peripheral blood. The J gene is TRBJ2-3, the V gene TRBV9; 8 bases are shared with TRBD2. CDR3: CASSATSDTDTQYF. Here the CDR3 DNA reads TGTGCCAGCAGCGCGACTAGCGACACAGATACGCAGTATTTT.